These 20 T cell receptor beta chains were all obtained from the same sample, sequenced in a study of esophageal squamous cell carcinoma under preoperative chemotherapy. As to time point: after preoperative PTX-NDP chemotherapy. Each CDR3 protein gets one entry after TCRdb re-called the PCR reads with MiXCR. The sample comprises about 32,000 distinct CDR3 sequences, around half of which are singletons, and 20% to 25% rests with the top ten. This sample was gathered from a patient given preoperative chemotherapy. The receptors come from a human donor with esophageal squamous cell carcinoma. The donor label of this sample is uncertain.

On this clonotype: A junction boundary mismatches the germline segment, possibly from a read error. The chain couples TRBV7-7 to TRBJ2-5; TRBD1 aligns across 9 bases. The germline V gene encodes CDR1 SSHAT and CDR2 FNYEAQ (reference sequence). The CDR3 covers 19 residues. The CDR3 nucleotides are TGTGCCAGCAGCTTAGCCCCCCGGGACAGGGCCTCTTGCGCCAACGAGCAGTCTTTC. Protein product: CASSLAPRDRASCANEQSF.

The chain carries TRBV13 and TRBJ2-3, with 10 nucleotides matching TRBD2. The CDR3 has 17 residues. After removal of 2 bases from V and 5 bases from J, the junction contained 10 bases not matched to a gene. Germline CDR1 PRHDT, CDR2 FYEKMQ (reference sequence). CDR3 in amino acids: CASSLFQRGGPGDTQYF. In DNA, the CDR3 is TGTGCCAGCAGCTTATTTCAGCGGGGGGGCCCGGGAGATACGCAGTATTTT.

As to this clonotype: The junction and the germline gene differ at one end; a read error may be behind it. The V and J genes are TRBV10-3 and TRBJ2-3; 8 nucleotides match TRBD2. CDR1 and CDR2 from the germline V gene are ENHRY and SYGVKD. CDR3 size: 14 residues. The CDR3 nucleotides are TGTGCGGGCAACGGGGGGGATAATCAAGATACGCAGTACTTT. Its protein is CAGNGGDNQDTQYF.

This clonotype was detected ten times or more. CDR3 DNA sequence: TGCGCCAGCAGCCAAGATCTCCACAGGGGGCCTAATGAGCAGTTCTTC. Translating it yields CASSQDLHRGPNEQFF. The genes are TRBV4-3 and TRBJ2-1, with 9 bases aligning to TRBD1. This CDR3 is 16 amino acids long. Per germline, CDR1 LGHNA and CDR2 YSLEER. V dropped 0 bases and J dropped 7; count of bases not matched to a gene: 7.

Details on this clonotype: A read error is likely, as this CDR3 ends without the conserved phenylalanine or tryptophan. The DNA is omitted, as the CDR3 cannot be located on it reliably, and the CDR3 follows TCRdb's listing. The chain couples TRBV6-8 to TRBJ2-1; the table's TRBD1 call for D was not verified on the DNA. The CDR3 spans 15 residues, counting both ends. Per the germline V gene, CDR1 is MNHGY and CDR2 is SAAAGT. The CDR3 reads CASTGAVGGEGHTAL.

This clonotype has only a few counts. The chain joins TRBV6-1 to TRBJ1-5; possible D gene TRBD1, 6 bases. The CDR3 spans 15 residues. The germline gives CDR1 MNHNS, CDR2 SASEGT. The V gene lost 3 bases and the J gene lost 1 base, with 10 bases spanning the gap. The CDR3 region has the DNA TGTGCCAGCAGTGATGGACAGAGGAGCAATCAGCCCCAGCATTTT. Its protein is CASSDGQRSNQPQHF.

On this clonotype itself: At one boundary the junction diverges from the germline segment, which might be a read error. The V gene is TRBV11-3, the J gene TRBJ2-3; the match to TRBD2 covers 15 bases. The CDR3 is made up of 17 amino acids. CDR1 is SGHNT, CDR2 YENEEA, per germline. Written as DNA, the CDR3 is TGTGCCAGCAGACGGACTAGCGGGGGGGTGAACACAGGTACGCTGTATTTT. Amino acid sequence: CASRRTSGGVNTGTLYF.

In regard to this clonotype: One end of the junction does not line up with germline, which may come from a read error. The chain couples TRBV7-2 to TRBJ2-1, with D perhaps matching TRBD2 (7 bases). CDR3 length equals 15 residues. Germline assignment: CDR1 SGHTA and CDR2 FQGNSA. The DNA for the CDR3 is TGTGGCGGGGGCGTTGGGGGGCGCGCCCCAGAGACCCAGTATTTC. It is translated as CGGGVGGRAPETQYF.

Remarks on this clonotype: At one of its ends the junction is not consistent with the germline gene, which may arise from a read error. The rearrangement uses TRBV6-1 and TRBJ2-5, with D possibly called TRBD1 or TRBD2 (6 bases each). Germline CDR1 is MNHNS and CDR2 is SASEGT. The CDR3 runs 16 residues. CDR3 nucleotide sequence: TGTGCCAGCGGGGGCAACGGGGGCGACGACCAAGATACCCAGTACTTC. It encodes CASGGNGGDDQDTQYF.

This clonotype is a singleton in its sample. One end of the junction fails to match germline, which may point to a read error. The chain carries TRBV12-3 or TRBV12-4 and TRBJ2-3, with D perhaps matching TRBD1 or TRBD2 (6 bases each). This CDR3 comprises 14 residues. The CDR3 reads CAGRGLGAIDTQYF. The CDR3 bases are TGTGCCGGCAGGGGACTGGGCGCAATCGATACGCAGTACTTT.

The chain carries TRBV12-3 or TRBV12-4 and TRBJ2-5; no clear D gene. Trimming removed 9 bases from V and 2 bases from J, with 19 bases in between. The CDR3 extends over 15 amino acids. The CDR3 DNA follows: TGTGCCAGTTCCGCCGCGCGGTACGCGCAAGAGACCCAGTACTTC. Its protein is CASSAARYAQETQYF.

CDR3 sequence reads: CASSPRLCGENIQYF. The CDR3 bases are TGTGCCAGCAGCCCGCGGCTGTGTGGGGAAAATATTCAGTATTTT. The chain couples TRBV11-2 to TRBJ2-4; D not resolved. Matching the DNA end better, TRBJ2-3 makes the J call doubtful. This CDR3 is 15 amino acids long. Germline-derived CDR1 and CDR2 are SGHAT and FQNNGV.

This clonotype was detected ten times or more. This chain connects TRBV7-2 to TRBJ2-7, with 10 bases matching TRBD2. V trimming: 4 bases; J trimming: 0 bases; junction bases outside the gene matches: 6. Germline V gene sequence: CDR1 SGHTA, CDR2 FQGNSA. The CDR3 runs to 16 residues. DNA of the CDR3: TGTGCCAGCAGCTCGACTAGCGGGTCAGTCTCCTACGAGCAGTACTTC. Amino acid sequence: CASSSTSGSVSYEQYF.

The V gene is TRBV7-8, the J gene TRBJ2-3; D is undetermined. The V gene lost 11 bases and the J gene lost 0 bases, with 21 bases spanning the gap. Per the germline V gene, CDR1 is SGHVS and CDR2 is FQNEAQ. The CDR3 spans 16 residues. The CDR3 spells CAVLGLQAASTDTQYF. The CDR3 bases are TGTGCCGTCCTGGGCCTCCAGGCTGCGAGCACAGATACGCAGTATTTT.

The chain links TRBV12-3 or TRBV12-4 to TRBJ2-1; 7 nucleotides align to TRBD2. The J call is in doubt because the DNA end fits TRBJ2-7 better. The CDR3 covers 16 residues. CDR3 DNA: TGTGCCAGCCTTCCCCCCTCTAGCGGAAGTAACAATGAGCAGTACTTC. Protein product: CASLPPSSGSNNEQYF.

This clonotype was observed many times. The V gene is TRBV6-1, the J gene TRBJ2-2; D ambiguous. CDR3 length: 12 residues. Germline CDR1 MNHNS, CDR2 SASEGT. The CDR3 DNA sequence: TGTGTAACTGGCGGCCTCACCGGGGAGCTGTTTTTT. This translates into CVTGGLTGELFF.

The CDR3 nucleotides read TGTGCCAGCAGCAAACAGGGGGGCGAAGAAAAACTGTTTTTT. Amino acid sequence: CASSKQGGEEKLFF. This chain links TRBV6-1 with TRBJ1-4; 8 bases align to TRBD1. V lost 6 bases to trimming and J lost 8 bases; unmatched junction nucleotides: 8. Germline CDR1 and CDR2: MNHNS and SASEGT. CDR3 length: 14 residues.

The table lists this clonotype with a few counts. J is TRBJ2-4 and V is TRBV30, with D maybe TRBD2 (6 bases). Per germline, CDR1 GTSNPN and CDR2 SVGIG (reference sequence). The length of the CDR3 is 16 residues. V was shortened by 1 base and J by 0 bases, with 13 bases between the two germline ends. The CDR3 DNA is TGTGCCTGGAGTGCGGGCTGGGAGGTAGCCAAAAACATTCAGTACTTC. It translates to CAWSAGWEVAKNIQYF.

This clonotype was seen many times. J is TRBJ2-1 and V is TRBV11-2; D not certain. CDR1 and CDR2 (germline): SGHAT, FQNNGV. CDR3 size: 16 residues. Trimming left V 5 bases short and J 0 bases short, with 14 bases between. This CDR3 is CASSLKMWDSYNEQFF. For the CDR3, the DNA is TGTGCCAGCAGCCTCAAAATGTGGGACTCCTACAATGAGCAGTTCTTC.

In this sample, this clonotype is medium-sized. V and J are TRBV7-2 and TRBJ2-1; D possibly uses TRBD1 or TRBD2 (6 bases each). The V end was cut by 4 bases, the J end by 10 bases, with 20 bases between. Per germline, CDR1 SGHTA and CDR2 FQGNSA. The CDR3 loop spans 15 amino acids. The CDR3 DNA reads TGTGCCAGCAGCTCGGGGGCAAGAGGACTTGGGGAGCAGTTCTTC. Protein: CASSSGARGLGEQFF.